This is a list of T cell receptor beta chains from one sample in a study of long-term antiretroviral therapy in people with HIV. TCRdb's copy holds only in-frame clones and misses some; the assay was immunoSEQ multiplex PCR. The table lists tens of thousands of clones, 70% to 90% of them singletons. This specimen consisted of unsorted PBMCs, obtained 1.1 years after starting antiretroviral therapy. All receptors come from a man younger than 35 with HIV. The CDR3 runs from the conserved cysteine through the conserved F or W. Fields, in order: CDR3 protein, CDR3 DNA, clone size, V gene, J gene, D gene. D genes are given only for firm matches. Only some rows state a clone size, as once, few, many or a class for expanded clones.

CASSGHRDSTEAFF	TGTGCCAGCAGTGGACACCGGGACAGCACTGAAGCTTTCTTT	.	TRBV6-1	TRBJ1-1	TRBD1
CAWSSYVGGTDTQYF	TGTGCCTGGAGTTCTTATGTGGGAGGCACAGATACGCAGTATTTT	.	TRBV30	TRBJ2-3	.
CASSLLRAGEGINEQFF	TGTGCCAGCAGTTTATTAAGGGCGGGAGAAGGGATCAATGAGCAGTTCTTC	.	TRBV27	TRBJ2-1	TRBD2
CASSEIYRTGFRGYTF	TGTGCCAGCAGTGAGATTTATAGAACAGGGTTCCGTGGCTACACCTTC	.	TRBV6-4	TRBJ1-2	.
CASSSSSGSRTDTQYF	TGTGCCAGCAGCTCATCTTCGGGTTCCCGCACAGATACGCAGTATTTT	.	TRBV7-9	TRBJ2-3	.
CASKELADKETQYF	TGCGCCAGCAAGGAACTAGCGGATAAAGAGACCCAGTACTTC	.	TRBV5-1	TRBJ2-5	TRBD2
CASSADAGELFF	TGTGCCAGCAGTGCGGATGCCGGGGAGCTGTTTTTT	.	TRBV2	TRBJ2-2	.
CASSQGQGFQTQYF	TGTGCCAGCTCACAAGGACAGGGGTTTCAGACCCAGTACTTC	.	TRBV18	TRBJ2-5	TRBD1
CASSLEGDQGFTF	TGCGCCAGCAGTTTGGAGGGCGATCAGGGCTTCACCTTC	few	TRBV5-1	TRBJ1-2	.
CASSPHPGSYNEQFF	TGTGCCAGCAGCCCCCATCCAGGGTCCTACAATGAGCAGTTCTTC	.	TRBV7-6	TRBJ2-1	.